The T cell receptor beta chain under discussion was sequenced for a study of cytomegalovirus exposure and HLA in healthy donors. The study, taken as a whole, reports: Productive status was seen about 87% or about 30% of the time for most TCR beta V segments in an earlier analysis.

A multiplex PCR was run with 60 Vbeta primers and 13 Jbeta primers. Generated by immunoSEQ multiplex PCR, the TCRdb table keeps only in-frame clones and is missing some. The repertoire holds tens of thousands of clones, with around 80% as singletons. Between the trimmed V and J ends, which lost 2 bases and 9 bases, there was a span of 8 bases. Germline V lookup: CDR1 MNHNS, CDR2 SASEGT. This CDR3 is built from 13 residues. On this clone: The antigen remains undetermined.

The sequencing sample was made of PBMCs. V usage is TRBV6-1 and J usage is TRBJ1-6; D remains unclear. This clonotype was sampled from a woman aged 50 to 60 in good health and CMV-seropositive. The CDR3 DNA follows: TGTGCCAGCAGTGAATTGGCCCGTTCACCCCTCCACTTT. It specifies CASSELARSPLHF.